The clone carrying this T cell receptor beta chain was found many times. What it recognizes is unknown. This entry belongs to a study of T cells in Graves' hyperthyroidism and ophthalmopathy. General study findings and limits: In blood, most of the thyroid clonotypes expanded above 0.001 were also present.

The germline V gene has CDR1 LNHDA and CDR2 SQIVND (reference sequence). Trimming cost V 5 bases and J 0 bases, with 7 bases left between them. The CDR3 length is 13 residues. A lack of ophthalmopathy progression within 18 months defined stable Graves' hyperthyroidism. Amplification yielded TCR beta CDR3 regions, with RNA transcripts as the source. The TCR CDR3 was amplified in a first-round RT-PCR using the HTBI primer set. MiXCR, run by TCRdb on the multiplex PCR reads, gives a single entry per CDR3 protein. The sample shows around 480,000 distinct CDR3 sequences, approximately 15% of them seen only once.

Sequencing used blood. The chain carries TRBV19 and TRBJ1-1; D is undetermined. The sequence was obtained from a woman between 18 and 30 years old with Graves' hyperthyroidism. The CDR3 nucleotides read TGTGCCAGTAGTCCCCAGTTGAACACTGAAGCTTTCTTT. This codes for CASSPQLNTEAFF.